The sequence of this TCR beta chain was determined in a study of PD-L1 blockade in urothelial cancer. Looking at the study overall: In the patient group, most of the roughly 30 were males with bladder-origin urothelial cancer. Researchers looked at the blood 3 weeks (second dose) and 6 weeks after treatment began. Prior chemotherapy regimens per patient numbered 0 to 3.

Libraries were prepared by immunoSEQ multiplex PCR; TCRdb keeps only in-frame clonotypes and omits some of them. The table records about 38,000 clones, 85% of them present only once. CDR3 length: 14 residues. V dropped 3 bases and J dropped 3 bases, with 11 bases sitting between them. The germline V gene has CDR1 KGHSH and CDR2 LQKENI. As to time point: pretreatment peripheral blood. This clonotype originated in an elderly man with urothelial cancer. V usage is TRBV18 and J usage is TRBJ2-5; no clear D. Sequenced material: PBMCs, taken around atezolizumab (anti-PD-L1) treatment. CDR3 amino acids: CASSPISMEETQYF. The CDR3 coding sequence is TGTGCCAGCTCACCCATATCTATGGAAGAGACCCAGTACTTC.